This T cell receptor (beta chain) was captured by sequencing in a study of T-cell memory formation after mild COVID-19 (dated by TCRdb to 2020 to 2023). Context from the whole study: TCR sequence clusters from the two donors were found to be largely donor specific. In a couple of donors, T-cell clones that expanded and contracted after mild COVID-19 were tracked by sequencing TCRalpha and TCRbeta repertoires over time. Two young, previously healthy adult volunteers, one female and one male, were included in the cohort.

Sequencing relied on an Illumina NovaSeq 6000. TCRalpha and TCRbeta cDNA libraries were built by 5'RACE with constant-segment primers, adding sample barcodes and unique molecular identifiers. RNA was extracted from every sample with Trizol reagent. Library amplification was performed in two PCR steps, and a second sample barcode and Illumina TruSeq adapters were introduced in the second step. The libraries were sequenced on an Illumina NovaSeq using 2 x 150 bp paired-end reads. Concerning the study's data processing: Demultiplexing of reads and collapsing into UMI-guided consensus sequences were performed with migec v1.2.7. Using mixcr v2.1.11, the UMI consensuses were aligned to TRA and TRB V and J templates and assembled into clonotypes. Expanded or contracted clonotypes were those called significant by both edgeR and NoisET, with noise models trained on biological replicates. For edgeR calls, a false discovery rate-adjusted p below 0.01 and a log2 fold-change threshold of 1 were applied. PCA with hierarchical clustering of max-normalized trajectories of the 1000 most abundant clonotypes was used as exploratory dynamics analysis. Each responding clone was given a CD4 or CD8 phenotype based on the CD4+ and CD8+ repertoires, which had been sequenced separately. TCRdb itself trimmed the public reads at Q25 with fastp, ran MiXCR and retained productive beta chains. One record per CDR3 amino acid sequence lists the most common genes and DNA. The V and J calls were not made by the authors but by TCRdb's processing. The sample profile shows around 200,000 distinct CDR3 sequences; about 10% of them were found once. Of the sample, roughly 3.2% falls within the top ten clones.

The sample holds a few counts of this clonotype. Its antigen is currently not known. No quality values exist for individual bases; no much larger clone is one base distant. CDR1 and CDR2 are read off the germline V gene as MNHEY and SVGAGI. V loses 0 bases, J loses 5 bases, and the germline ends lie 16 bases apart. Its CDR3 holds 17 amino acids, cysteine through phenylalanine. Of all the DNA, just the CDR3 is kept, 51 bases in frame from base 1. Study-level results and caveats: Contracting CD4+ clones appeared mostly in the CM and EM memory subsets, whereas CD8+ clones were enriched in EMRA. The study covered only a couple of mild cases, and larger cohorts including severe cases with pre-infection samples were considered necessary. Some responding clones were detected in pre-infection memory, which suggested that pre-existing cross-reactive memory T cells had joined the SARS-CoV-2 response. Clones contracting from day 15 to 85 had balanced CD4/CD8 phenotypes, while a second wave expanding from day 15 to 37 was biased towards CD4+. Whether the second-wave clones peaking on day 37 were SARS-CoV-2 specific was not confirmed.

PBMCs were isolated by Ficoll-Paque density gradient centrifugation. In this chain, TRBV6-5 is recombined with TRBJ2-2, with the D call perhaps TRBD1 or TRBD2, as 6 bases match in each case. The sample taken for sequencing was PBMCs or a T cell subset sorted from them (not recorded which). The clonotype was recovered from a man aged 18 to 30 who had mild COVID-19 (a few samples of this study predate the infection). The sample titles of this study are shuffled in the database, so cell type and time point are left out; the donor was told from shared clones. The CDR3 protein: CASSYSWGALGTGELFF. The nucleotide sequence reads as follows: TGTGCCAGCAGTTACTCTTGGGGGGCGCTCGGAACCGGGGAGCTGTTTTTT.